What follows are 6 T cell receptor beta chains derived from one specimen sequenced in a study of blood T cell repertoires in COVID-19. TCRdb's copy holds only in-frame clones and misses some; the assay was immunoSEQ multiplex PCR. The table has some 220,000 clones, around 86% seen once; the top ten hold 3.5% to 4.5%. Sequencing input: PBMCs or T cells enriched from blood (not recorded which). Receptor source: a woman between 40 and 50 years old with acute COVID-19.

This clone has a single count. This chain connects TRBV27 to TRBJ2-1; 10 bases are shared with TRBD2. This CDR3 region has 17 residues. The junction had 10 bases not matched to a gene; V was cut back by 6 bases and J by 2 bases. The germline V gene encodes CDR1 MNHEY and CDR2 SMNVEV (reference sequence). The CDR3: CASRNLKAGGPYNEQFF. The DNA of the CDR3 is TGTGCCAGCAGAAACCTAAAAGCGGGGGGGCCCTACAATGAGCAGTTCTTC.

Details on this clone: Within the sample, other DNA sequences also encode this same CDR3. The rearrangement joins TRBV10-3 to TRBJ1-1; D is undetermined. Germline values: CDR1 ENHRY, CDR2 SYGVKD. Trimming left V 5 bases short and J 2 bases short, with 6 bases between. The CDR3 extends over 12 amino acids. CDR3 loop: CAISRANTEAFF. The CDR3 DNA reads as TGTGCCATCAGTCGAGCTAACACTGAAGCTTTCTTT.

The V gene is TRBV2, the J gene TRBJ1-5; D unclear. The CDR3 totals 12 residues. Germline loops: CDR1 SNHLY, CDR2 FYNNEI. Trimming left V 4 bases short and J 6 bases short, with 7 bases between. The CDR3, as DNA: TGTGCCAGCAGTGCCACATCTCAGCCCCAGCATTTT. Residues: CASSATSQPQHF. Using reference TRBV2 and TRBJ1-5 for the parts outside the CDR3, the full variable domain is EPEVTQTPSHQVTQMGQEVILRCVPISNHLYFYWYRQILGQKVEFLVSFYNNEISEKSEIFDDQFSVERPDGSNFTLKIRSTKLEDSAMYFCASSATSQPQHFGDGTRLSIL.

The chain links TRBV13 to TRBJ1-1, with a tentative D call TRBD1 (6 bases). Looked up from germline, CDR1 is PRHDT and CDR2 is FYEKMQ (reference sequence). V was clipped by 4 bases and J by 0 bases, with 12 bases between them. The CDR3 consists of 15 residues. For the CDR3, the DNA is TGTGCCAGCAGCTCCTACAGGGCCTTGAACACTGAAGCTTTCTTT. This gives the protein CASSSYRALNTEAFF.

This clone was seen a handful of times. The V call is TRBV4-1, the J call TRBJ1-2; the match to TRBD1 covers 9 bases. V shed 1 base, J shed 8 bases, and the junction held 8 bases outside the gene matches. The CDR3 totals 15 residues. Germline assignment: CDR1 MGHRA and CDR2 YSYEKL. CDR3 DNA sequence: TGCGCCAGCAGCCAAGGGGACAGGGCCACTAGGGGCTACACCTTC. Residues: CASSQGDRATRGYTF.

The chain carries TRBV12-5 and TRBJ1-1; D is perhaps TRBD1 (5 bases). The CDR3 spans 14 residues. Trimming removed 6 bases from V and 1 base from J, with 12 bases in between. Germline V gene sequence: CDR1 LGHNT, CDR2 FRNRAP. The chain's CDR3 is CASGALTENTEAFF. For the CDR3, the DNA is TGTGCTAGTGGAGCCCTGACAGAGAACACTGAAGCTTTCTTT.